The rows below give T cell receptor beta chains drawn from one sample of a study of radiotherapy plus CTLA-4 blockade in lung cancer. Data came from immunoSEQ multiplex PCR; TCRdb stores just in-frame clones and leaves some out. The sample holds about 62,000 clones; more than 70% are singletons and the top ten take 2.5% to 3%. This specimen consisted of peripheral blood, obtained from a patient treated with radiotherapy plus ipilimumab. The source is a human donor with non-small cell lung cancer who had a complete response to radiotherapy plus ipilimumab. Each CDR3 is given with its conserved first and last residue. Clone size, where shown, is once, few, many, or a class for clones that have expanded.

TRBV6-6	-	TRBJ1-5	CASSDQGASNQPQHF
TRBV6-5	-	TRBJ1-2	CASSYGRAYYGYTF
TRBV12-5	few	TRBJ1-4	CASGNDRTGTLFAANEKLFF
TRBV29-1	few	TRBJ1-2	CSGGELAGGYTF
TRBV6-6	-	TRBJ2-3	CASNPRGVSTDTQYF
TRBV19	-	TRBJ1-5	CASSLQGGVGNQPQHF
TRBV4-1	-	TRBJ2-7	CASSLSPRGLDEQYF
TRBV4-3	-	TRBJ1-1	CASSQDTLNSGTGRTEAFF
TRBV27	-	TRBJ1-4	CASKLQGTNEKLFF
TRBV21-1	few	TRBJ1-4	CASGSNGSLGDEKLFF
TRBV6-6	-	TRBJ1-3	CASSPSWTGPNTIYF
TRBV30	-	TRBJ2-5	CAWSVPGREKTQYF
TRBV15	-	TRBJ1-3	CATSRQGSGNTIYF
TRBV7-2	once	TRBJ1-1	CASSLDRGSTEAFF
TRBV6-6	-	TRBJ2-5	CASSSAYQETQYF
TRBV4-1	-	TRBJ2-7	CASSQGGLEQYF
TRBV28	-	TRBJ2-1	CASSGELAPLFQFF
TRBV18	-	TRBJ1-5	CASSPGNYLPYSNQPQHF
TRBV27	-	TRBJ2-7	CASSTLGTGSYEQYF
TRBV7-2	-	TRBJ2-7	CASSPKLSGLARSYEQYF
TRBV6-1	-	TRBJ1-6	CASSGRQGGFSYNSPLHF
TRBV12-5	-	TRBJ2-1	CASGLAAGRSYNEQFF
TRBV6-1	-	TRBJ1-6	CASSAQGSGSPLHF
TRBV6-5	-	TRBJ1-1	CASSSSGTGGTEAFF
TRBV6-6	few	TRBJ1-2	CASSPGGNYGYTF